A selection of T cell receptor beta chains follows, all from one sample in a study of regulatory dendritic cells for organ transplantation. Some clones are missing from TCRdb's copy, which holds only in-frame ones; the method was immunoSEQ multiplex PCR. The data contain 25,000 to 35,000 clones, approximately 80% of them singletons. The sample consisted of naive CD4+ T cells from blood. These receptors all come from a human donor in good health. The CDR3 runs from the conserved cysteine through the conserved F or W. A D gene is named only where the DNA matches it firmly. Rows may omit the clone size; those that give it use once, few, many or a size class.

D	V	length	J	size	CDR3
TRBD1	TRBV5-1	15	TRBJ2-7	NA	CASSPGQGASYEQYF
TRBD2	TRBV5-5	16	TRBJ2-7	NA	CASSLEAGGHSYEQYF
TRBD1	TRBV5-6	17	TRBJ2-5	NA	CASSFLGTGGQAETQYF
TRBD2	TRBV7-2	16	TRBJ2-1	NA	CASSSLGLASGAEQFF
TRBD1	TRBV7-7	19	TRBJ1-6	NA	CASRDIRDREAQENSPLHF
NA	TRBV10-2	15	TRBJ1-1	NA	CASSELQGDTTEAFF
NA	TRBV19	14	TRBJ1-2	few	CASSTKESNYGYTF
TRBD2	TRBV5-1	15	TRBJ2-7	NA	CASSFLSGGSYEQYF
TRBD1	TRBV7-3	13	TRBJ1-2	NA	CASTGTASYGYTF
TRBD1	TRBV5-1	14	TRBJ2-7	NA	CASSATGGGYEQYF
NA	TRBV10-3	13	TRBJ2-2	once	CATGTGNTGELFF
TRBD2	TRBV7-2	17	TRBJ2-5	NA	CASSPGLAGGTGETQYF
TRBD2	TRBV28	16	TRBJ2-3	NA	CASSLGASGGTDTQYF
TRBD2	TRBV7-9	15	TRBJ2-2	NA	CASSLRTSVTGELFF
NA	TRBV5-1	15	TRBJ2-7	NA	CASSLDGGPSYEQYF
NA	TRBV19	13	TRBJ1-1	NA	CASSPLANTEAFF
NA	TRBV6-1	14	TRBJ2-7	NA	CASNTGTSLYEQYF
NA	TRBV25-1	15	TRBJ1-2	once	CASSELGEANYGYTF
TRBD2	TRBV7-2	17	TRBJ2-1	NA	CASSSTPGLAGYNEQFF
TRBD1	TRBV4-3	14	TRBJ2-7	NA	CASSQGQGAHEQYF
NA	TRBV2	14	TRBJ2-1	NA	CASSMNRQTNEQFF
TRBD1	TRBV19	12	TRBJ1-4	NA	CASGTENEKLFF
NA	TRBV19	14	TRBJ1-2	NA	CASKTGRVRYGYTF
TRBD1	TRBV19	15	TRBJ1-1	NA	CASSTDRGVGTEAFF
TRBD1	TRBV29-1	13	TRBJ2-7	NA	CSAGGQTTYEQYF
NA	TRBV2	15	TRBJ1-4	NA	CASRPDDLMGAKLFF
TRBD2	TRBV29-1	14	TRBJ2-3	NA	CSVAGGVGTDTQYF
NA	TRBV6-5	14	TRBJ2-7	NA	CASSPGLSTYEQYF
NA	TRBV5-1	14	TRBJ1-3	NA	CASSLAGAGNTIYF
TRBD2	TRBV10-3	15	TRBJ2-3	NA	CAITMTSGGANTQYF
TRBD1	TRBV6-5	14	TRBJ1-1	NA	CASRRQGMNTEAFF
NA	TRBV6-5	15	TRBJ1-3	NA	CASSYSEGSRNTIYF
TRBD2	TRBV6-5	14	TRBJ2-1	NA	CASTPAGGFNEQFF